This T cell receptor (beta chain) emerged from a study of PD-L1 blockade in urothelial cancer. Study overall: Median T cell yield per blood sample was about 150,000 cells.

Study outcomes and limitations: Better survival was predicted when blood TCR clonality before treatment fell below the median.

Trimming took 9 bases from V and 1 from J, leaving 15 bases between them. Germline V gene lookup returns CDR1 LNHDA and CDR2 SQIVND (reference sequence). The CDR3 length is 15 residues. Turning to this clone: The antigen is unknown.

Sequenced by immunoSEQ multiplex PCR; TCRdb stores in-frame clones only, minus some. The data hold some 41,000 clones, with roughly 84% observed a single time. The time point: peripheral blood 6 weeks after treatment start. This TCR was sampled from a man aged 65 to 85 with urothelial cancer. The chain links TRBV19 to TRBJ2-2; the D gene is possibly TRBD1 (6 bases). The material was PBMCs, obtained around atezolizumab (anti-PD-L1) treatment. The DNA of the CDR3 is TGTGCCAGCAAATCCGGGACAAAGAACACCGGGGAGCTGTTTTTT. Protein: CASKSGTKNTGELFF.